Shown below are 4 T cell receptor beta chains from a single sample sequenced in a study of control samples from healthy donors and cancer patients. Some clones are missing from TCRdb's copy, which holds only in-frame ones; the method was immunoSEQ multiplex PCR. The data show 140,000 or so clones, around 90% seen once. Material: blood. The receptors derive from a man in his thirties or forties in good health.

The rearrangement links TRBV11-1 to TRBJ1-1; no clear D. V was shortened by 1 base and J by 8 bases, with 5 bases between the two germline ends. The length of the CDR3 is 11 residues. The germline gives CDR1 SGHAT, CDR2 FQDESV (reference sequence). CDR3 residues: CASSLVTEAFF. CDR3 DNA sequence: TGTGCCAGCAGCTTAGTCACAGAAGCTTTCTTT.

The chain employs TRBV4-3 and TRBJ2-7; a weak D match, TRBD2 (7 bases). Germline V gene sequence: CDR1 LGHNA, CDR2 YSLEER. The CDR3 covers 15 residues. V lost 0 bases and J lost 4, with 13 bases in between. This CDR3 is CASSQDRGGSYEQYF. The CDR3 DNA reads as TGCGCCAGCAGCCAAGATAGGGGGGGTTCTTACGAGCAGTACTTC.

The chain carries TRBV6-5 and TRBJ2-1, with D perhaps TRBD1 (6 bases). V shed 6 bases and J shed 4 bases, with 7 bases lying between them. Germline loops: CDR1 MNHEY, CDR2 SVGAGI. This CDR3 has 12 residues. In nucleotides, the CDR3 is TGTGCCAGCAGGGGACAATACAATGAGCAGTTCTTC. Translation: CASRGQYNEQFF.

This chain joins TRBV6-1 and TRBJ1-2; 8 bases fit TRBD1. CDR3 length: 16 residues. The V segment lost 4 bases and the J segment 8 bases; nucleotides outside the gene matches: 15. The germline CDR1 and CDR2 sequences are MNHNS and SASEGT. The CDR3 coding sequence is TGTGCCAGCAGTGCCCCACCAGGCAGGGGGCCCGGGGGCTACACCTTC. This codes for CASSAPPGRGPGGYTF.